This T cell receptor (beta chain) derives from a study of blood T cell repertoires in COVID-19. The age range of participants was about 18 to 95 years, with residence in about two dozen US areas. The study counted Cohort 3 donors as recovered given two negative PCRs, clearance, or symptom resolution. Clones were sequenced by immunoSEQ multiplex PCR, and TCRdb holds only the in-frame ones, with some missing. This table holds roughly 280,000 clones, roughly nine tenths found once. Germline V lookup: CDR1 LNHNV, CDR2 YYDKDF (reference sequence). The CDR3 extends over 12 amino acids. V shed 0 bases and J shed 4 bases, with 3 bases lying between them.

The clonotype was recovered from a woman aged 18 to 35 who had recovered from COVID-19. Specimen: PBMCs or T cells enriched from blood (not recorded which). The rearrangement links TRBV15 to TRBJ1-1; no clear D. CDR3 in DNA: TGTGCCACCAGCAGAGACGGCACTGAAGCTTTCTTT. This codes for CATSRDGTEAFF.